These T cell receptor beta chains were read from a single sample in a study of blood T cell repertoires in COVID-19. Profiling relied on immunoSEQ multiplex PCR, and the TCRdb table lists in-frame clones only, not all of them. The sample yields about 220,000 clones, around 83% seen once. The material sequenced was peripheral blood. The receptors derive from a woman between 45 and 65 years old with acute or convalescent COVID-19. CDR3s include the opening cysteine and the closing phenylalanine or tryptophan. A D gene is named only where the DNA matches it firmly. Size values are once, few and many counts, or a class for expanded clones, and some rows have none.

v_call	cdr3_length	d_call	j_call	clone_size	cdr3_nt	cdr3_aa
TRBV28	15	TRBD1	TRBJ2-5	once	TGTGCCAGCAGTTTATCTAGAGGGGGCGGAGAGACCCAGTACTTC	CASSLSRGGGETQYF
TRBV21-1	19	NA	TRBJ2-1	NA	TGTGCCAGCAGCAAGTTGGCTAGCGGTGTCCCCAGCTCCTACAATGAGCAGTTCTTC	CASSKLASGVPSSYNEQFF
TRBV27	14	TRBD1	TRBJ1-4	NA	TGTGCCAGCAGTCCCCGGACAGGGGGCGGCAAACTGTTTTTT	CASSPRTGGGKLFF
TRBV28	13	NA	TRBJ2-1	NA	TGTGCCAGCTTACCTCCGGGACTGAGTGAGCAGTTCTTC	CASLPPGLSEQFF
TRBV29-1	11	NA	TRBJ1-1	NA	TGCAGCGTTGTCTGGAACACTGAAGCTTTCTTT	CSVVWNTEAFF
TRBV5-4	15	NA	TRBJ2-3	NA	TGTGCCAGCAGCTTGGCCGGACAAGCCACAGATACGCAGTATTTT	CASSLAGQATDTQYF
TRBV28	14	TRBD1	TRBJ1-4	NA	TGTGCCAGCAGTCTTGGGACAGGCCTAGAAAAACTGTTTTTT	CASSLGTGLEKLFF
TRBV2	14	NA	TRBJ2-3	NA	TGTGCCAGCAGTAGAAGCGTTGTCGGGGATACGCAGTATTTT	CASSRSVVGDTQYF
TRBV6-2/TRBV6-3	16	TRBD1	TRBJ2-1	NA	TGTGCCAGCAGTTACGGTCGGGACAGGGGTTCCAATGAGCAGTTCTTC	CASSYGRDRGSNEQFF
TRBV15	13	NA	TRBJ1-4	NA	TGTGCCACCGAGGGGCGCGGGAGTGAAAAACTGTTTTTT	CATEGRGSEKLFF
TRBV28	15	NA	TRBJ1-6	NA	TGTGCCAGCAGTTTAGGGACAATCTTTGGTTCACCCCTCCACTTT	CASSLGTIFGSPLHF
TRBV6-5	15	NA	TRBJ1-4	NA	TGTGCCAGCAGACCCGCTGGGGGCTCATATGAAAAACTGTTTTTT	CASRPAGGSYEKLFF
TRBV28	15	NA	TRBJ2-5	NA	TGTGCCAGTAAGTTGGGAGGTGGAGGTGGAGAGACCCAGTACTTC	CASKLGGGGGETQYF
TRBV3-1/TRBV3-2	14	TRBD1	TRBJ1-2	once	TGTGCCAGCAGTACCAACTCACAGGGGGCTGGCTACACCTTC	CASSTNSQGAGYTF
TRBV28	15	TRBD1	TRBJ1-2	NA	TGTGCCAGCGGGGGGGACAGGGGAGGATATTTAGGCTACACCTTC	CASGGDRGGYLGYTF
TRBV11-3	13	NA	TRBJ2-3	NA	TGTGCCAGCAGTTCAACAGGGGGGAGGGCCAAGTATTTT	CASSSTGGRAKYF
TRBV6-4	13	TRBD1	TRBJ1-1	NA	TGTGCCAGCAGTGTGGACAGGGACACTGAAGCTTTCTTT	CASSVDRDTEAFF